This passage covers 29 T cell receptor beta chains from one sample sequenced in a study of T cell responses to AZD1222 COVID-19 vaccine (TCRdb year 2021). This specimen's time point label, interpreted: about 28 days (+/-7) after the second vaccine dose. The receptor library was made with the immunoSEQ multiplex PCR assay. TCRdb provides this immuneACCESS table in a form limited to in-frame rearrangements. Some clones are lacking; in checked studies, under half of them reflect an unresolved V gene, and why the rest are absent is not known. The sample profile shows about 140,000 clones; 85% to 95% of them were found once. In total, the top ten clones hold roughly 9.9% of the sample. Specimen: peripheral blood, collected 28 days after the second AZD1222 dose. The receptor set was obtained from an adult who received the AZD1222 COVID-19 vaccine.

V gene TRBV7-3 combines with J gene TRBJ1-1; D might be TRBD1 (5 bases). CDR3 length equals 15 residues. The V gene's germline CDR1 is SGHTA and CDR2 FQGTGA. Trimming cost V 1 base and J 0 bases, with 9 bases left between them. The CDR3 protein is CASSLIGGMNTEAFF. The CDR3 DNA reads as TGTGCCAGCAGCTTAATCGGGGGAATGAACACTGAAGCTTTCTTT.

The chain carries TRBV9 and TRBJ2-2; the D gene is possibly TRBD1 (6 bases). Germline values: CDR1 SGDLS, CDR2 YYNGEE. V was cut by 1 base and J by 4 bases, with 11 bases left in between. This CDR3 is 15 amino acids long. As DNA, the CDR3 is TGTGCCAGCAGCGTAACGGACAGTACCACCGGGGAGCTGTTTTTT. Translating it yields CASSVTDSTTGELFF.

This chain connects TRBV30 to TRBJ1-1; TRBD1 is a possible D gene (5 bases). CDR1 and CDR2 (germline): GTSNPN, SVGIG (reference sequence). The CDR3 totals 15 residues. V lost 0 bases, J lost 1 base, and 12 bases lay in between. The CDR3 region has the DNA TGTGCCTGGAGTGTGATCAGGGAGGGGAACACTGAAGCTTTCTTT. Its translation: CAWSVIREGNTEAFF.

The chain is built from TRBV19 and TRBJ2-7; D possibly matches TRBD1 or TRBD2 (5 bases each). In germline, CDR1 is LNHDA, CDR2 SQIVND (reference sequence). The CDR3 has 13 residues. The germline V and J ends were trimmed by 5 bases and 7 bases, with 15 bases remaining between them. As DNA, the CDR3 is TGTGCCAGTAGTCTCGGGACGGGGCAAGAGCAGTACTTC. Translation: CASSLGTGQEQYF.

The V and J genes are TRBV7-2 and TRBJ2-3, with 7 bases identical to TRBD1. This CDR3 is 15 amino acids long. The germline V gene encodes CDR1 SGHTA and CDR2 FQGNSA. J lost 3 bases, V lost 6 bases, and 9 bases had no gene match. CDR3 in DNA: TGTGCCAGCAGACCCCCGGGACAGCCTACAGATACGCAGTATTTT. This translates into CASRPPGQPTDTQYF.

The rearrangement links TRBV29-1 to TRBJ2-5, with 8 bases lining up with TRBD2. Trimming cost V 4 bases and J 5 bases; bases outside gene matches: 0. The CDR3 covers 11 residues. The V gene's germline CDR1 is SQVTM and CDR2 ANQGSEA. CDR3 sequence reads: CSVGLAETQYF. The CDR3, as DNA: TGCAGCGTTGGACTAGCGGAGACCCAGTACTTC.

The chain's CDR3 is CASSPGGYSNQPQHF. In DNA, the CDR3 is TGTGCCAGCAGTCCAGGGGGCTATAGCAATCAGCCCCAGCATTTT. The chain links TRBV6-5 to TRBJ1-5, with 8 nucleotides matching TRBD1. Germline-derived CDR1 and CDR2 are MNHEY and SVGAGI. V gave up 5 bases and J gave up 0 bases; unmatched junction bases: 3. This CDR3 is built from 15 residues.

The rearrangement links TRBV5-5 to TRBJ2-1; D is unclear. The CDR3 length is 13 residues. Looked up from germline, CDR1 is SGHKS and CDR2 is YYEKEE (reference sequence). V was clipped by 0 bases and J by 4 bases, with 5 bases between them. The CDR3 DNA follows: TGTGCCAGCAGCTTGGACACATACAATGAGCAGTTCTTC. It yields the protein CASSLDTYNEQFF.

This clone appeared once. This chain connects TRBV19 to TRBJ1-2; unclear D gene. The V gene lost 4 bases and the J gene lost 4 bases, with 19 bases spanning the gap. CDR1 LNHDA and CDR2 SQIVND come from the germline V gene (reference sequence). The CDR3 has 16 residues. The CDR3 DNA is TGTGCCAGTAGTAGTAAAGGGCCGACATATTTCTATGGCTACACCTTC. It yields the protein CASSSKGPTYFYGYTF.

V usage is TRBV10-3 and J usage is TRBJ2-3; no firm D call. The CDR3 runs 16 residues. Germline CDR1 ENHRY, CDR2 SYGVKD. Trimming stripped 0 bases from V and 2 bases from J, with 12 bases between. CDR3 protein: CAISESPLQFTDTQYF. For the CDR3, the DNA is TGTGCCATCAGTGAGTCACCCCTCCAGTTCACAGATACGCAGTATTTT.

The count of this clone is one. The chain couples TRBV30 to TRBJ1-1; perhaps TRBD1 as D (6 bases). The germline V and J ends were trimmed by 7 bases and 5 bases, with 11 bases remaining between them. Germline assignment: CDR1 GTSNPN and CDR2 SVGIG (reference sequence). This CDR3 contains 11 residues. This CDR3 is CAFIQGTEAFF. CDR3 sequence (DNA): TGTGCCTTCATACAGGGAACTGAAGCTTTCTTT.

The chain carries TRBV4-3 and TRBJ1-4; unclear D gene. Trimming cost V 0 bases and J 5 bases, with 10 bases left between them. This CDR3 has 15 amino acids. In germline, CDR1 is LGHNA, CDR2 YSLEER. The CDR3 reads CASSQDGVSNEKLFF. The CDR3, as DNA: TGCGCCAGCAGCCAAGACGGGGTGTCAAATGAAAAACTGTTTTTT.

In this sample, this clone turned up once. V and J are TRBV28 and TRBJ2-1, with TRBD1 matching over 9 bases. V trimming: 4 bases; J trimming: 15 bases; junction bases outside the gene matches: 7. Germline CDR1 MDHEN, CDR2 SYDVKM. CDR3 length: 12 residues. In nucleotides, the CDR3 is TGTGCCAGCAGTTCCTATACAGGGGGCACGTTCTTC. Protein sequence: CASSSYTGGTFF.

The chain joins TRBV6-5 to TRBJ2-7; D remains ambiguous. Trimming removed 6 bases at V and 7 bases at J, with 10 bases between. There are 11 residues in the CDR3. The V gene's germline CDR1 is MNHEY and CDR2 SVGAGI. CDR3 nucleotides: TGTGCCAGCAGACGAGGACCTGAGCAGTACTTC. It translates to CASRRGPEQYF.

The sample holds one count of this clone. The chain couples TRBV6-1 to TRBJ1-1, with D possibly matching TRBD1 (6 bases). Per the germline V gene, CDR1 is MNHNS and CDR2 is SASEGT. Trimming left V 2 bases short and J 6 bases short, with 13 bases between. CDR3 size: 14 residues. CDR3 sequence (DNA): TGTGCCAGCAGTGAAACAGGGAAGGGCGCTGAAGCTTTCTTT. Amino acids: CASSETGKGAEAFF.

The rearrangement uses TRBV27 and TRBJ2-7, with 7 bases that match TRBD1. The ends lost 6 bases at V and 2 bases at J; junction bases unmatched: 7. The length of the CDR3 is 14 residues. CDR1 and CDR2 (germline): MNHEY, SMNVEV (reference sequence). CDR3 protein: CASSWTGSTYEQYF. For the CDR3, the DNA is TGTGCCAGCAGCTGGACAGGCTCGACCTACGAGCAGTACTTC.

The rearrangement uses TRBV6-5 and TRBJ2-1, with TRBD2 matching over 8 bases. CDR3 length: 15 amino acids. Germline V gives CDR1 MNHEY, CDR2 SVGAGI. Trimming at V came to 6 bases and at J to 7 bases, leaving 11 bases not matched to a gene. The chain's CDR3 is CASRLGLGGENEQFF. The CDR3, as DNA: TGTGCCAGCAGGTTGGGACTAGGAGGCGAGAATGAGCAGTTCTTC.

The gene calls are TRBV18 and TRBJ2-5; tentatively, D is TRBD1 (5 bases). CDR3 length equals 12 residues. The V gene's germline CDR1 is KGHSH and CDR2 LQKENI. The germline V and J ends were trimmed by 6 bases and 4 bases, with 9 bases remaining between them. Written as DNA, the CDR3 is TGTGCCAGCTCTCAAAGGGGAGAGACCCAGTACTTC. Residues: CASSQRGETQYF.

This clone showed up just once. The genes are TRBV28 and TRBJ1-2; 10 bases are shared with TRBD1. V was clipped by 7 bases and J by 2 bases; unmatched bases: 4. Per germline, CDR1 MDHEN and CDR2 SYDVKM. The CDR3 consists of 14 residues. This CDR3 reads CASTDRGRNYGYTF. The CDR3 nucleotides are TGTGCCAGCACCGACAGGGGGCGCAACTATGGCTACACCTTC.

This chain uses TRBV30 with TRBJ2-3; no definite D call. The CDR3 length is 12 residues. The germline V and J ends were trimmed by 1 base and 2 bases, with 4 bases remaining between them. Germline V gene lookup returns CDR1 GTSNPN and CDR2 SVGIG (reference sequence). CDR3 residues: CAWSDNTDTQYF. The CDR3 DNA reads TGTGCCTGGAGTGACAACACAGATACGCAGTATTTT.

With regard to this clone: This sample includes further DNA sequences coding for the same CDR3. CDR3 bases: TGTGCCAGCAGCTTGGGTGACAGATATGGCTACACCTTC. Translating gives CASSLGDRYGYTF. The V and J genes are TRBV7-2 and TRBJ1-2; D perhaps matches TRBD1 (5 bases). The CDR3 is 13 amino acids. Trimming cost V 3 bases and J 5 bases, with 10 bases left between them. Germline-derived CDR1 and CDR2 are SGHTA and FQGNSA.

The rearrangement joins TRBV6-5 to TRBJ1-5, with 8 bases identical to TRBD1. The germline V gene has CDR1 MNHEY and CDR2 SVGAGI. Losses at the gene ends were 9 bases for V and 3 bases for J; bases not matched to a gene: 4. The CDR3 consists of 13 residues. In DNA, the CDR3 is TGTGCCAGTCGACAGGGGATCAATCAGCCCCAGCATTTT. Its translation is CASRQGINQPQHF.

The gene calls are TRBV28 and TRBJ1-3, with 8 bases matching TRBD1. This CDR3 contains 16 residues. CDR1 and CDR2 (germline): MDHEN, SYDVKM. The junction had 6 bases not matched to a gene; V was cut back by 5 bases and J by 0 bases. This chain's CDR3 is CASSQPGQVSGNTIYF. In DNA, the CDR3 is TGTGCCAGCAGTCAACCGGGACAGGTCTCTGGAAACACCATATATTTT.

This clone has a single count. J is TRBJ1-4 and V is TRBV27; D call uncertain. Germline lookup yields CDR1 MNHEY and CDR2 SMNVEV (reference sequence). V lost 5 bases to trimming and J lost 8 bases, with 15 bases between them. The CDR3 covers 14 residues. The CDR3 reads CASSLLGVGEKLFF. Written as DNA, the CDR3 is TGTGCCAGCAGTCTACTCGGAGTGGGAGAAAAACTGTTTTTT.

The chain recombines TRBV6-2 or TRBV6-3 with TRBJ2-1; 8 bases agree with TRBD2. J lost 5 bases, V lost 0 bases, and 12 bases had no gene match. The CDR3 runs 18 residues. From germline, CDR1 is MNHEY and CDR2 SVGEGT. The CDR3 nucleotides are TGTGCCAGCAGTTACTCGTCCAGCGGGGGAGGTAGCGACAATGAGCAGTTCTTC. Translating gives CASSYSSSGGGSDNEQFF.

V usage is TRBV10-3 and J usage is TRBJ1-5; D might be TRBD1 (5 bases). V lost 0 bases, J lost 1 base, and 10 bases lay in between. Germline CDR1 ENHRY, CDR2 SYGVKD. The CDR3 extends over 16 amino acids. CDR3 loop: CAISESWGSSNQPQHF. The CDR3 DNA reads as TGTGCCATCAGTGAGTCATGGGGCTCAAGCAATCAGCCCCAGCATTTT.

The chain links TRBV9 to TRBJ2-5; 9 nucleotides align to TRBD2. Germline trimming cut 1 base from V and 5 bases from J; bases unmatched to any gene: 6. The CDR3 totals 15 residues. In germline, CDR1 is SGDLS, CDR2 YYNGEE. The CDR3 DNA reads as TGTGCCAGCAGCGTATCCGGGACTAGCAAGGAGACCCAGTACTTC. Amino acid sequence: CASSVSGTSKETQYF.

J is TRBJ1-5 and V is TRBV6-1; D gene ambiguous. CDR3 length equals 13 residues. V was cut by 3 bases and J by 7 bases, with 10 bases left in between. The germline V gene has CDR1 MNHNS and CDR2 SASEGT. The CDR3 bases are TGTGCCAGCAGTGACCGGGGTTCCCAGCCCCAGCATTTT. Its translation is CASSDRGSQPQHF.

The chain combines TRBV19 with TRBJ1-2; D remains unclear. V lost 6 bases and J lost 2, with 7 bases in between. Per germline, CDR1 LNHDA and CDR2 SQIVND (reference sequence). The CDR3 runs to 12 residues. In nucleotides, the CDR3 is TGTGCCAGTAGAGCTGGGAACTATGGCTACACCTTC. Protein: CASRAGNYGYTF.